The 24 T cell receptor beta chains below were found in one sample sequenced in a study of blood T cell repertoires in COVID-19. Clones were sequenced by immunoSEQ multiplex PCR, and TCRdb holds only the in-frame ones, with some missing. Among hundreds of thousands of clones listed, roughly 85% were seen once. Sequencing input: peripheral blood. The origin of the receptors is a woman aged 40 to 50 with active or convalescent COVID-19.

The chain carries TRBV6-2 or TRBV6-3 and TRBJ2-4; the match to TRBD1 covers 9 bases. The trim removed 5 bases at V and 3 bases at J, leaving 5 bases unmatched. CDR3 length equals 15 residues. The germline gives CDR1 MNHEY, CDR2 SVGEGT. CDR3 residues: CASSPGGQGKNIQYF. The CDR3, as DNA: TGTGCCAGCAGTCCCGGGGGACAGGGCAAAAACATTCAGTACTTC.

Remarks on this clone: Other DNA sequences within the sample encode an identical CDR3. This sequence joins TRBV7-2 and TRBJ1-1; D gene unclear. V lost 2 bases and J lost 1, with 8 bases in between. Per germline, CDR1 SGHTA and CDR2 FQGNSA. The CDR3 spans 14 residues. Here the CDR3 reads CASSLSAGNTEAFF. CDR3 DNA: TGTGCCAGCAGCTTATCAGCAGGGAACACTGAAGCTTTCTTT.

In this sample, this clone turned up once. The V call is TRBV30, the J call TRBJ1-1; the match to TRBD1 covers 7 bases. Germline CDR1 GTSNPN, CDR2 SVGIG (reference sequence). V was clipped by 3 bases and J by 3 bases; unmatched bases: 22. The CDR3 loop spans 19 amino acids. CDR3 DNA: TGTGCCTGGAGGTCGGTACGGAGACAGGGAGCCCGTGGGGACACTGAAGCTTTCTTT. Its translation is CAWRSVRRQGARGDTEAFF.

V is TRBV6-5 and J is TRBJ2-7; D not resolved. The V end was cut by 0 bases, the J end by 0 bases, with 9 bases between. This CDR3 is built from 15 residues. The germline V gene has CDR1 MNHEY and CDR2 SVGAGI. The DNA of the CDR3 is TGTGCCAGCAGTTACTCGGCGCGGAACTCCTACGAGCAGTACTTC. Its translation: CASSYSARNSYEQYF.

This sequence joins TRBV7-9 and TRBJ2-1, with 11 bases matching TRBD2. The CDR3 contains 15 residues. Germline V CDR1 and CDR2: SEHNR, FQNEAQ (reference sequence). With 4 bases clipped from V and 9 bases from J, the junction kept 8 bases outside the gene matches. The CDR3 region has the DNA TGTGCCAGCAGCTCCCGACTAGCGGGGATGACTGAGCAGTTCTTC. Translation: CASSSRLAGMTEQFF.

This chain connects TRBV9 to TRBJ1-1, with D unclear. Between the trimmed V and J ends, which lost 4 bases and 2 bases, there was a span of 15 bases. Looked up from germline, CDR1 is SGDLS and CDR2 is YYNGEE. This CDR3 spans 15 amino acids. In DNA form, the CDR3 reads TGTGCCAGCAGCCGGAGACGGGATTTTAACACTGAAGCTTTCTTT. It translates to CASSRRRDFNTEAFF.

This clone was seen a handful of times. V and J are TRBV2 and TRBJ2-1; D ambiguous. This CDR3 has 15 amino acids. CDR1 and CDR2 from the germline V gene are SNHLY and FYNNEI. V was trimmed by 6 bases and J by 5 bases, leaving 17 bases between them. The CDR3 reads CASRFGRNNDNEQFF. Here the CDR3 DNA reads TGTGCCAGCAGGTTTGGCAGGAACAACGACAATGAGCAGTTCTTC. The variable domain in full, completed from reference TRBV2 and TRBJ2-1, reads EPEVTQTPSHQVTQMGQEVILRCVPISNHLYFYWYRQILGQKVEFLVSFYNNEISEKSEIFDDQFSVERPDGSNFTLKIRSTKLEDSAMYFCASRFGRNNDNEQFFGPGTRLTVL.

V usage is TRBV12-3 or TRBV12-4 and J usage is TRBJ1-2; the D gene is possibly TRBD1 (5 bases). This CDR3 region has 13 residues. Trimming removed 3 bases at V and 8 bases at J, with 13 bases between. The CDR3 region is CASSLYRPDGYTF. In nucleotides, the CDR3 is TGTGCCAGCAGTTTGTACAGGCCCGACGGCTACACCTTC.

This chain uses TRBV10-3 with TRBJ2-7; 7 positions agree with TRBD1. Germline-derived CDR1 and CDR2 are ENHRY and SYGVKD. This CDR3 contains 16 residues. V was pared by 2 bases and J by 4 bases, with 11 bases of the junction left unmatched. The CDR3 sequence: CAISEPDRLVGYEQYF. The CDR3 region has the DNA TGTGCCATCAGTGAGCCGGACAGGCTGGTCGGGTACGAGCAGTACTTC.

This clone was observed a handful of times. The CDR3 region is CASRQPGQGYEQYF. The DNA of the CDR3 is TGCGCCAGCAGACAGCCGGGACAGGGATACGAGCAGTACTTC. The rearrangement links TRBV4-1 to TRBJ2-7, with TRBD1 matching 9 bases. Losses at the gene ends were 6 bases for V and 4 bases for J; bases not matched to a gene: 7. Germline V CDR1 and CDR2: MGHRA, YSYEKL. The length of the CDR3 is 14 residues.

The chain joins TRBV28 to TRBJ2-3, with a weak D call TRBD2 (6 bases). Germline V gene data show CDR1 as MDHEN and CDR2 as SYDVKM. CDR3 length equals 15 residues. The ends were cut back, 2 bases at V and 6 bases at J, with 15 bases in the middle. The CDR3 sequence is CASSLPEGLFDTQYF. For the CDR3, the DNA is TGTGCCAGCAGTTTACCTGAAGGACTATTTGATACGCAGTATTTT. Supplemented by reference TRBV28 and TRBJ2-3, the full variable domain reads DVKVTQSSRYLVKRTGEKVFLECVQDMDHENMFWYRQDPGLGLRLIYFSYDVKMKEKGDIPEGYSVSREKKERFSLILESASTNQTSMYLCASSLPEGLFDTQYFGPGTRLTVL.

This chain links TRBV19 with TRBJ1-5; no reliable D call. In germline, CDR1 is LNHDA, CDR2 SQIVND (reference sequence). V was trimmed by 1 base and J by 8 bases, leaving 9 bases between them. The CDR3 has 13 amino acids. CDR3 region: CASSIGGYEPQHF. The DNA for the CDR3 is TGTGCCAGTAGTATAGGAGGTTACGAGCCCCAGCATTTT. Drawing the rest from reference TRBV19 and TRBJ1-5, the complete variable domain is DGGITQSPKYLFRKEGQNVTLSCEQNLNHDAMYWYRQDPGQGLRLIYYSQIVNDFQKGDIAEGYSVSREKKESFPLTVTSAQKNPTAFYLCASSIGGYEPQHFGDGTRLSIL.

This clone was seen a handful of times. CDR3 DNA sequence: TGTGCCAGCAGTTACTCGAACGAGAGGGCAGAGACCCAGTACTTC. Protein product: CASSYSNERAETQYF. V and J are TRBV6-6 and TRBJ2-5; D possibly corresponds to TRBD2 (5 bases). Trimming shortened V by 0 bases and J by 4 bases, and 12 bases separated the two germline ends. The V gene's germline CDR1 is MNHNY and CDR2 SVGAGI (reference sequence). The CDR3 extends over 15 amino acids.

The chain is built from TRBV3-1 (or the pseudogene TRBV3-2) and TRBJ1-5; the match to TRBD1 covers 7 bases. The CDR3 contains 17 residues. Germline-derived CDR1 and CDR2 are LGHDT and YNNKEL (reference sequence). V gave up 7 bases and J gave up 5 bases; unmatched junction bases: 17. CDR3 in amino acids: CASTPKTSETGYQPQHF. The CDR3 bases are TGTGCCAGCACCCCGAAAACAAGCGAGACAGGGTATCAGCCCCAGCATTTT.

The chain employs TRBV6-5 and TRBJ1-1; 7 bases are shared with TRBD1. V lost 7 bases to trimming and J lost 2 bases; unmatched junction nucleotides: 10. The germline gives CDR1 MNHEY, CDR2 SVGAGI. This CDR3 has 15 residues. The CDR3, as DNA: TGTGCCAGCACCCCGCCCGGACAGGCCAACACTGAAGCTTTCTTT. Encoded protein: CASTPPGQANTEAFF.

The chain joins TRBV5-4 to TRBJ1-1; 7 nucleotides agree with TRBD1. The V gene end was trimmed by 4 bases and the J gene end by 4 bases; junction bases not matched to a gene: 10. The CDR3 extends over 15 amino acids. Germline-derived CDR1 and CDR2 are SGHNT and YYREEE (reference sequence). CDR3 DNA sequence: TGTGCCAGCAGCCGTCCCTCGACAGGGTTCACTGAAGCTTTCTTT. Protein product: CASSRPSTGFTEAFF. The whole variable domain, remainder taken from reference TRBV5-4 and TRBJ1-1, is ETGVTQSPTHLIKTRGQQVTLRCSSQSGHNTVSWYQQALGQGPQFIFQYYREEENGRGNFPPRFSGLQFPNYSSELNVNALELDDSALYLCASSRPSTGFTEAFFGQGTRLTVV.

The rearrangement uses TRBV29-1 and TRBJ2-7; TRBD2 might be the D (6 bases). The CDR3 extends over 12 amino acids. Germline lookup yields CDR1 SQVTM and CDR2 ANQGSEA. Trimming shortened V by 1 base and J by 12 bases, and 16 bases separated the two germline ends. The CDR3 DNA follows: TGCAGCGTTGAAGGTGGGACTGGGATTCTGTACTTC. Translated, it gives CSVEGGTGILYF.

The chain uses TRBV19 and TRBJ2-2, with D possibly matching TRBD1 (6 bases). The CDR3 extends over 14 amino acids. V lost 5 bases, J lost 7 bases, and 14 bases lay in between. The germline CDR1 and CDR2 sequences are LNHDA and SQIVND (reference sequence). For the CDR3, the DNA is TGTGCCAGTAGTCCGGACAGCGAAGGCGGGGAGCTGTTTTTT. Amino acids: CASSPDSEGGELFF.

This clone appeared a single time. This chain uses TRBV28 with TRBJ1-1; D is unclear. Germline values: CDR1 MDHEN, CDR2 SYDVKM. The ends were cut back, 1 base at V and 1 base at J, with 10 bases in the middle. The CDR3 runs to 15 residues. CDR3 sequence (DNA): TGTGCCAGCAGTTTATTGCCAGGATCGAACACTGAAGCTTTCTTT. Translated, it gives CASSLLPGSNTEAFF.

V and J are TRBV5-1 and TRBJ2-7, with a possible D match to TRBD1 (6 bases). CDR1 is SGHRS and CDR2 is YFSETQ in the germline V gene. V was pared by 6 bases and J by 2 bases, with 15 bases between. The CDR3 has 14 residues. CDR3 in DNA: TGCGCCAGCACCAGGGACACCGGGACCTACGAGCAGTACTTC. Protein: CASTRDTGTYEQYF.

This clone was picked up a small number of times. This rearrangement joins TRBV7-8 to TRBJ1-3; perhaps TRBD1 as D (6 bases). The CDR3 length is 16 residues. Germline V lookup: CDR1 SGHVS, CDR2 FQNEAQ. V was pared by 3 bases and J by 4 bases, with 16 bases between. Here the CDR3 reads CASSLIPGTFGNTIYF. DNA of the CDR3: TGTGCCAGCAGCTTGATTCCCGGGACATTCGGAAACACCATATATTTT.

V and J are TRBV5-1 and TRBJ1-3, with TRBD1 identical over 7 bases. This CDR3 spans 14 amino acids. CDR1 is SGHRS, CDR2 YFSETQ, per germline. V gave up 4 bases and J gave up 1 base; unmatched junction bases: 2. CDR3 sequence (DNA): TGCGCCAGCAGCGCGACAGGGTCTGGAAACACCATATATTTT. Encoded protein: CASSATGSGNTIYF.

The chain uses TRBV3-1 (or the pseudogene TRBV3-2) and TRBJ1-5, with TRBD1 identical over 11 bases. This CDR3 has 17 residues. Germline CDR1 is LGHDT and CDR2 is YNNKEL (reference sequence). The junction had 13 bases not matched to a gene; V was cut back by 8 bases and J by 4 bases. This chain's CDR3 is CASGQTGGQGANQPQHF. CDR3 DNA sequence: TGTGCCAGCGGACAGACCGGCGGACAGGGGGCGAATCAGCCCCAGCATTTT.

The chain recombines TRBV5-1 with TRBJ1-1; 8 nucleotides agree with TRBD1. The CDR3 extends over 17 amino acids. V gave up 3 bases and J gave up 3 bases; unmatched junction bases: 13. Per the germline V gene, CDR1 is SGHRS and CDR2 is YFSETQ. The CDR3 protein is CASSSTGTGLGDTEAFF. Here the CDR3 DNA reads TGCGCCAGCAGCTCCACCGGGACAGGATTAGGGGACACTGAAGCTTTCTTT.